This TCR beta chain was captured in a study of beta chain features in type 1 diabetes. The authors reverse transcribed all of the isolated RNA, so sequencing captured expressed TCRB transcripts. Measured with immunoSEQ multiplex PCR; TCRdb has only the in-frame clones, and not every one. This table has about 620,000 clones, roughly a sixth appearing once. As regards this clone: The antigen is unknown.

The purity of all sorted populations exceeded 95%. Overall study findings and caveats: Patients' naive, central memory and Treg TCRB repertoires seemed closer to one another than those of healthy donors.

This TCR derives from a man younger than 35 in good health. Sequencing was carried out using naive CD4+ T cells from blood.

In DNA, the CDR3 is TGTGCCAGCAGCTTACTTTGGGGCTCCTACAATGAGCAGTTCTTC. Amino acid sequence: CASSLLWGSYNEQFF. V gene TRBV11-2 combines with J gene TRBJ2-1; D gene uncertain. There are 15 residues in the CDR3. Germline CDR1 and CDR2: SGHAT and FQNNGV. The ends were cut back, 2 bases at V and 0 bases at J, with 8 bases in the middle.